The clone carrying this T cell receptor (beta chain) was observed a handful of times. They built TCR cDNA with 5'RACE template switching, a step that put in a universal primer site and UMIs. MiXCR, run by TCRdb on the 5' RACE reads, gives a single entry per CDR3 protein. The sample contains roughly 520,000 distinct CDR3 sequences, 20% to 25% of which appear only once. This sample is drawn from a study of T cells after yellow fever vaccination. The CDR3 spans 15 residues. Germline assignment: CDR1 SGHTA and CDR2 FQGNSA. Trimming removed 5 bases at V and 2 bases at J, with 15 bases between. The chain recombines TRBV7-2 with TRBJ2-5; D may be TRBD2 (5 bases). Source: PBMCs, taken roughly 20 days after the first yellow fever vaccination. The receptor's source is a man between 18 and 29 years old who received the YFV17D yellow fever vaccine. CDR3: CASSRPPGGQETQYF. The CDR3 DNA is TGTGCCAGCAGCCGACCCCCAGGCGGGCAAGAGACCCAGTACTTC.